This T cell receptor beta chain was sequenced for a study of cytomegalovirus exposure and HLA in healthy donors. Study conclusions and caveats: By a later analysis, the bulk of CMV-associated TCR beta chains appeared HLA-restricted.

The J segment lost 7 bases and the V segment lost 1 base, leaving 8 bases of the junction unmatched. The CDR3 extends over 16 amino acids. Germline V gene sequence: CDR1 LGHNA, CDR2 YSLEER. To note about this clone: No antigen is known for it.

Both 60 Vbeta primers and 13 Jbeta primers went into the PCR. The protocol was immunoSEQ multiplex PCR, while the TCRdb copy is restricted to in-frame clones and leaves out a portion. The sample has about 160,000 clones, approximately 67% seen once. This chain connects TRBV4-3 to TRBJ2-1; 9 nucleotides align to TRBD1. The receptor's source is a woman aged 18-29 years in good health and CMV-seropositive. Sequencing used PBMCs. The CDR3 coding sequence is TGCGCCAGCAGCCAAGGAGGACAGGGGACGTATAATGAGCAGTTCTTC. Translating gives CASSQGGQGTYNEQFF.